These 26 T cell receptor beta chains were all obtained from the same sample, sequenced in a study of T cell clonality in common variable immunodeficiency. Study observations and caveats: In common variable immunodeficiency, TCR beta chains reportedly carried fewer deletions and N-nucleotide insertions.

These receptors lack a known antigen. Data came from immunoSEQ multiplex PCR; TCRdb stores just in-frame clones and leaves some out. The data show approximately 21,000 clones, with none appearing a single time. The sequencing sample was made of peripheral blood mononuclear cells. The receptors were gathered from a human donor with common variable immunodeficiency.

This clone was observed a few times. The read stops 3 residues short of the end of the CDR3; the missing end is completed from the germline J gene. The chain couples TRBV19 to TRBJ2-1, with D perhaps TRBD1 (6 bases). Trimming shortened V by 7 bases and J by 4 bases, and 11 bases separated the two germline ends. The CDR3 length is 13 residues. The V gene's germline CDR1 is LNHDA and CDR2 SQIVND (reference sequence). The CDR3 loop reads CASKRTEYNEQFF. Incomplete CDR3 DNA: TGTGCCAGTAAACGGACAGAATACAATGAG.

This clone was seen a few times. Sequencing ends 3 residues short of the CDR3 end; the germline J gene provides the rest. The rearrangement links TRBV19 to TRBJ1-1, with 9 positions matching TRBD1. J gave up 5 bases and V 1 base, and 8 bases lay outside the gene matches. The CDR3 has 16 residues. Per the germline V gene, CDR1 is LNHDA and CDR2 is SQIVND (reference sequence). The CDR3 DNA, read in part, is TGTGCCAGTAGTATAGGGGGAGGGACAGGGCGGACTGAA. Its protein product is CASSIGGGTGRTE. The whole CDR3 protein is CASSIGGGTGRTEAFF.

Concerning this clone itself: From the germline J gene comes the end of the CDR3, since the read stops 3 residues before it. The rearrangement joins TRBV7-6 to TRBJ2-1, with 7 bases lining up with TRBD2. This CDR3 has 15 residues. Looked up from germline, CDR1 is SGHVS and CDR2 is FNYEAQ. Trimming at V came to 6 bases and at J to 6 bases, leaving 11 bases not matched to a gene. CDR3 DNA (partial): TGTGCCAGCAGGGAGGGGACGGGGGGTGGCAATGAG. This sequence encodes CASREGTGGGNE. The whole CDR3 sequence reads CASREGTGGGNEQFF.

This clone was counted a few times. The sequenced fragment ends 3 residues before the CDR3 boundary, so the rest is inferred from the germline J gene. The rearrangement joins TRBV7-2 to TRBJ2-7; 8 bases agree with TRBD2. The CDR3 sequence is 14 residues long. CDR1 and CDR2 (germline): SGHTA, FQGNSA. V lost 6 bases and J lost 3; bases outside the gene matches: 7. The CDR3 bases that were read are TGTGCCAGCAGGTTAACTAGCGGAGACTACGAG. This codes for CASRLTSGDYE. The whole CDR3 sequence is CASRLTSGDYEQYF. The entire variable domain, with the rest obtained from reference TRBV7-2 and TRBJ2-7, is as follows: GAGVSQSPSNKVTEKGKDVELRCDPISGHTALYWYRQSLGQGLEFLIYFQGNSAPDKSGLPSDRFSAERTGGSVSTLTIQRTQQEDSAVYLCASRLTSGDYEQYFGPGTRLTVT.

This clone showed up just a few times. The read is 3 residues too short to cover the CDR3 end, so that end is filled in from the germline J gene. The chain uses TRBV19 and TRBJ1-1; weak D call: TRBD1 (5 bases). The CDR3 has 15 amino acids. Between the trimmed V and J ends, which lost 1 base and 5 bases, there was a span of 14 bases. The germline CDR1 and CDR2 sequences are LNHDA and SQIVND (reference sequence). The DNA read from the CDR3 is TGTGCCAGTAGTATAGTATGGCAGGGCGGTACTGAA. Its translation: CASSIVWQGGTE. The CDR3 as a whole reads CASSIVWQGGTEAFF.

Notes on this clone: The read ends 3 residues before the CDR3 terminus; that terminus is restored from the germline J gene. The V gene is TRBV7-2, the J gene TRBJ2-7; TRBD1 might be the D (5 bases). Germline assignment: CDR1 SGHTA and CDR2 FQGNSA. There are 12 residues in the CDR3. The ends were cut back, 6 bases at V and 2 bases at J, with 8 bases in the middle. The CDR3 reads CASRSGTYEQYF. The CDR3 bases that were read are TGTGCCAGCAGATCAGGGACCTACGAG.

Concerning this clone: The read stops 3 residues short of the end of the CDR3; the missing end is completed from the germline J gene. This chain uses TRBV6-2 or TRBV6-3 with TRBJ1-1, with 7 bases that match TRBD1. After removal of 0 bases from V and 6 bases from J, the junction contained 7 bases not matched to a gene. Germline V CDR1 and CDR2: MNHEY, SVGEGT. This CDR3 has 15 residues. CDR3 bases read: TGTGCCAGCAGTTACTCAGCCAACAGGGGACCTGAA. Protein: CASSYSANRGPE. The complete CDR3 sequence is CASSYSANRGPEAFF.

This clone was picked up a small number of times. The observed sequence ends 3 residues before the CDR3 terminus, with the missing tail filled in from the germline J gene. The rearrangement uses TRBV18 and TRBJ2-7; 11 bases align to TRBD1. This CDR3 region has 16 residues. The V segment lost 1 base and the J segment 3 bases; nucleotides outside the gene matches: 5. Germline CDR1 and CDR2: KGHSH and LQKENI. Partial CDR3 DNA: TGTGCCAGCTCACCACTACCCGGGACAGGGGGCTACGAG. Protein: CASSPLPGTGGYE. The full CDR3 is CASSPLPGTGGYEQYF.

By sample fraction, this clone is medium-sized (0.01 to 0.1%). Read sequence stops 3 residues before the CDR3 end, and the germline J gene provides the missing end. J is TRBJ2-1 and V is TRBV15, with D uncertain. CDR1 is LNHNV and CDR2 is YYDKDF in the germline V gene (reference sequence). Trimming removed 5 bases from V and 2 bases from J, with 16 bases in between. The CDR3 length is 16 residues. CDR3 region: CATSEYQRAPYNEQFF. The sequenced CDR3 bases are TGTGCCACCAGCGAATACCAGCGTGCCCCCTACAATGAG.

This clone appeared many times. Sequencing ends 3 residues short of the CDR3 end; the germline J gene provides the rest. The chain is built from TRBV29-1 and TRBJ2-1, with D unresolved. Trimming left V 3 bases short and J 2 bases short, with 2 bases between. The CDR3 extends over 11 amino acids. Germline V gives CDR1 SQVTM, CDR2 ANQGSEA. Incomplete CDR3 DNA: TGCAGCGTTGACACCTACAATGAG. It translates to CSVDTYNE. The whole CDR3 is CSVDTYNEQFF.

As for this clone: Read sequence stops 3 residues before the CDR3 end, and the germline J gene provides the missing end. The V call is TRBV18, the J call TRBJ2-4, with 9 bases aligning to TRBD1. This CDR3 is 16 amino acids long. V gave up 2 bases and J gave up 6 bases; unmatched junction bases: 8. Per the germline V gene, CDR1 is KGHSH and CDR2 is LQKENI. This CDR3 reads CASSPIPGTGPNIQYF. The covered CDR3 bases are TGTGCCAGCTCACCAATTCCCGGGACAGGGCCAAACATT.

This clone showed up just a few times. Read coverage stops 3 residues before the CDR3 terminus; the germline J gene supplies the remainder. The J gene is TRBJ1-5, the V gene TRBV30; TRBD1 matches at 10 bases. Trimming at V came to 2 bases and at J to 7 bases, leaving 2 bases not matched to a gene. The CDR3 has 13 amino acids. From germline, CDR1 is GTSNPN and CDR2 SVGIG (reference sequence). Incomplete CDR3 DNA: TGTGCCTGGAGTAGGGACAGGGGCCAGCCC. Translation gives CAWSRDRGQP. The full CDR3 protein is CAWSRDRGQPQHF.

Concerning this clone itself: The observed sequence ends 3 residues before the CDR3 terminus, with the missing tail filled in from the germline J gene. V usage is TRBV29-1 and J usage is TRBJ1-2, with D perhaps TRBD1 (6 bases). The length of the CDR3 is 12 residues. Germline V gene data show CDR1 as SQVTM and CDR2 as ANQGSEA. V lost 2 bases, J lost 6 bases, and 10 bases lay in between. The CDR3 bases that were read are TGCAGCGTTGAATCGGCAGGGGATGGC. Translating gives CSVESAGDG. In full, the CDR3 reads CSVESAGDGYTF. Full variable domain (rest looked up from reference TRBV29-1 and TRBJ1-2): SAVISQKPSRDICQRGTSLTIQCQVDSQVTMMFWYRQQPGQSLTLIATANQGSEATYESGFVIDKFPISRPNLTFSTLTVSNMSPEDSSIYLCSVESAGDGYTFGSGTRLTVV.

CDR3 DNA (partial): TGTGCCAGCTCACGGTTGCCTAGCGGAGAAGAGAGCTCCTACGAG. Amino acid sequence: CASSRLPSGEESSYE. The entire CDR3 reads CASSRLPSGEESSYEQYF. This chain links TRBV18 with TRBJ2-7; 7 positions match TRBD2. The read comes to an end 3 residues before the CDR3 does, leaving the germline J gene to fill in the end. CDR3 length equals 18 residues. J gave up 0 bases and V 4 bases, and 15 bases lay outside the gene matches. Germline lookup yields CDR1 KGHSH and CDR2 LQKENI.

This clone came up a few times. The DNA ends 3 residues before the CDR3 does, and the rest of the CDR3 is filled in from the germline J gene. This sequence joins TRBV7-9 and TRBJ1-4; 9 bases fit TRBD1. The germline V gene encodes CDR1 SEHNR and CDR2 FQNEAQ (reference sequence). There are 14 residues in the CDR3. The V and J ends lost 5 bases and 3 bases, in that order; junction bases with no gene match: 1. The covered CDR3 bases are TGTGCCAGCAGCCGGGACAGGGCTAATGAAAAA. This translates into CASSRDRANEK. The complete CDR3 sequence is CASSRDRANEKLFF.

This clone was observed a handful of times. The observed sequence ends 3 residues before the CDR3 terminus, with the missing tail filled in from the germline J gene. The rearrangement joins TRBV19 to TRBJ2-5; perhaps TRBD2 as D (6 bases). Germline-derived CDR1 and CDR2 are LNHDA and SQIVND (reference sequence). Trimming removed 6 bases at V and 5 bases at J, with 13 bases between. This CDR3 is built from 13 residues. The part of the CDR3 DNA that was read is TGTGCCAGTAGCCGGACTATTGGTGAGACC. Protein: CASSRTIGET. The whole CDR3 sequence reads CASSRTIGETQYF.

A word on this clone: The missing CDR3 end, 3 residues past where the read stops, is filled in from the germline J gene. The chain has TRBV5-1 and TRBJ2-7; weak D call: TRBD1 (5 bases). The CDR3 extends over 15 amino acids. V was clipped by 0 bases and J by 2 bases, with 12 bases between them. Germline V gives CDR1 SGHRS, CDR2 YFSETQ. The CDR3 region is CASSLASGHPYEQYF. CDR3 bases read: TGCGCCAGCAGCTTGGCTTCAGGGCACCCCTACGAG.

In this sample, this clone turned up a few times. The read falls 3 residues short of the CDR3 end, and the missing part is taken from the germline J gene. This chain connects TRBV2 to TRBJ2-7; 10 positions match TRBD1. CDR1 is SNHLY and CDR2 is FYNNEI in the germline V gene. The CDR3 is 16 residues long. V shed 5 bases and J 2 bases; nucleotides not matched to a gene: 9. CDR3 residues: CASSYREGQGTYEQYF. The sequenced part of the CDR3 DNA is TGTGCCAGCAGTTACCGAGAGGGACAGGGGACCTACGAG.

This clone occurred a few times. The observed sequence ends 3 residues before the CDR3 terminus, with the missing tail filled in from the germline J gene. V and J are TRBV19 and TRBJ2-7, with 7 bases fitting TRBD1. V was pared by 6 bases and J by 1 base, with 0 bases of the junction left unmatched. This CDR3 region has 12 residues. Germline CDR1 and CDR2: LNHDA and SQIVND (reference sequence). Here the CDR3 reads CASRDRSYEQYF. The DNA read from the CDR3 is TGTGCCAGTAGGGACAGGTCCTACGAG.

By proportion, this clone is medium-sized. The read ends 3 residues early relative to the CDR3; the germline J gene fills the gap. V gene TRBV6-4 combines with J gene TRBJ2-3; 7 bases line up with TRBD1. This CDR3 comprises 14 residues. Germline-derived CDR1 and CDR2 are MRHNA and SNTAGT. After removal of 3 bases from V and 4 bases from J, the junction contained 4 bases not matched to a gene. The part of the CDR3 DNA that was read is TGTGCCAGCAGTGAAACAGGGGATGCAGATACG. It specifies CASSETGDADT. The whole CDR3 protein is CASSETGDADTQYF.

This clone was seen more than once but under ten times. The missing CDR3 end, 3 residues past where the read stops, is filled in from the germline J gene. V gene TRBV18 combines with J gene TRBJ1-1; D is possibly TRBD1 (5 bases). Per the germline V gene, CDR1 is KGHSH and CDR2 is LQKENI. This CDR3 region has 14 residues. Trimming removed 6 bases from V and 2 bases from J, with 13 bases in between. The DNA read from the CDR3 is TGTGCCAGCTCCCTCTCACAGGTTAACACTGAA. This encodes CASSLSQVNTE. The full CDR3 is CASSLSQVNTEAFF.

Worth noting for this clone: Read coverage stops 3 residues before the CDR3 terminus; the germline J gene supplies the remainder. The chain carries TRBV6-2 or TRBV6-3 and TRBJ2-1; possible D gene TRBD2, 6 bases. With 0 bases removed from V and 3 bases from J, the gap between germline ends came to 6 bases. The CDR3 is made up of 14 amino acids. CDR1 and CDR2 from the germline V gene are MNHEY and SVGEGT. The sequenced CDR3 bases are TGTGCCAGCAGTTACTCGACTAGCTACAATGAG. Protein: CASSYSTSYNE. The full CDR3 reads CASSYSTSYNEQFF.

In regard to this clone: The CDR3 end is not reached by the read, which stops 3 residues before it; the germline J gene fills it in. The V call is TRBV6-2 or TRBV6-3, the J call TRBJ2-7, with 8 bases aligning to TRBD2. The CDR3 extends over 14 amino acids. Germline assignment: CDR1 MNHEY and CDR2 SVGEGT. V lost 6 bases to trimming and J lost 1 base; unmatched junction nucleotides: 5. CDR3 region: CASSPAGESYEQYF. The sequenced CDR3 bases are TGTGCCAGCAGCCCAGCGGGGGAGTCCTACGAG.

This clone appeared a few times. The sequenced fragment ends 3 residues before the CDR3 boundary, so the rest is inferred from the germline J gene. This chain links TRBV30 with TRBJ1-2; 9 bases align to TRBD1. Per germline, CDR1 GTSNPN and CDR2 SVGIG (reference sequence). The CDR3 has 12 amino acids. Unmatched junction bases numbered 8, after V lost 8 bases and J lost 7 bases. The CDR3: CAMDRGRGGYTF. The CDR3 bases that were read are TGTGCCATGGACAGGGGCCGGGGTGGC.

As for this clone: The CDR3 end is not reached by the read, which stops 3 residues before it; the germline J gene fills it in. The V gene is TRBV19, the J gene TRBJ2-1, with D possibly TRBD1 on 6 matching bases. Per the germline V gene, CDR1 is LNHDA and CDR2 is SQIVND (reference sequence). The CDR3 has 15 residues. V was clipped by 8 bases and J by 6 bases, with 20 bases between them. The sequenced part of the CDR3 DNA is TGTGCCAGTTCAGAGACAGGATCGGAAAGCAATGAG. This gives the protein CASSETGSESNE. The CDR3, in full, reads CASSETGSESNEQFF.

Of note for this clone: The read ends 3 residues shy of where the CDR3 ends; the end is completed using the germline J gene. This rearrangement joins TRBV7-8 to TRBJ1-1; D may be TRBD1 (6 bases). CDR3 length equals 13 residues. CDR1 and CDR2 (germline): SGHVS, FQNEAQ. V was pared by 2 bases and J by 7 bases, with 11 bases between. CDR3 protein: CASSLQGTFEAFF. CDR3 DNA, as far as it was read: TGTGCCAGCAGCTTACAGGGGACCTTTGAA.